This T cell receptor (beta chain) was recorded in a study of identical twins. Study-level findings and limits: Cross-sectional statistical analysis was relied on for the conclusions, without the same donors being followed. Abundant beta clonotypes from cord blood bore fewer insertions; memory repertoires lacked this pattern.

This clonotype was observed a few times. Its antigen is unknown. Every one of the donors was a healthy Caucasian. The CDR3 runs 18 residues. Germline values: CDR1 MNHNS, CDR2 SASEGT. The V end was cut by 5 bases, the J end by 0 bases, with 20 bases between. After template switching added a universal primer site, the resulting cDNA carried unique molecular identifiers. TCRdb passed the 5' RACE reads through MiXCR, listing each CDR3 protein once. This table has some 500,000 distinct CDR3 sequences, over 12% appearing once. The data were also submitted as part of a second study, on yellow fever vaccine responses in identical twins.

The TCR originated in a woman in her late teens or twenties in good health. Sequencing was done on a sample of CD4+ T cells sorted from blood. The chain is built from TRBV6-1 and TRBJ2-4, with a possible D match to TRBD1 (6 bases). CDR3: CASSRTGTPHLAKNIQYF. CDR3 nucleotides: TGTGCCAGCAGTCGAACCGGGACACCACATTTAGCCAAAAACATTCAGTACTTC.